One sample yielded the 7 T cell receptor beta chains listed below, sequenced in a study of cytomegalovirus exposure and HLA in healthy donors. Repertoires were generated with immunoSEQ multiplex PCR, while TCRdb's copy carries only in-frame clones and drops some. The top ten hold 20% to 25% of the sample, which has roughly 95,000 clones, 85% seen once. Sequenced material: PBMCs. The receptors were sampled from a man between 18 and 29 years old in good health and CMV-seropositive.

The CDR3 spells CASSTWDSYGYTF. The CDR3 DNA follows: TGTGCCAGTAGTACCTGGGACAGCTATGGCTACACCTTC. The rearrangement uses TRBV19 and TRBJ1-2, with TRBD1 matching over 7 bases. CDR1 is LNHDA and CDR2 is SQIVND in the germline V gene (reference sequence). Trimming removed 4 bases from V and 4 bases from J; junction bases left unmatched: 3. This CDR3 contains 13 residues.

V gene TRBV10-3 combines with J gene TRBJ2-1, with 7 bases aligning to TRBD2. Germline V gene sequence: CDR1 ENHRY, CDR2 SYGVKD. The CDR3 has 17 residues. V lost 0 bases, J lost 0 bases, and 5 bases stayed unmatched. Here the CDR3 DNA reads TGTGCCATCAGTGAGTCGAGTGCGGGAGCCTCCTACAATGAGCAGTTCTTC. Its translation: CAISESSAGASYNEQFF.

This chain links TRBV6-5 with TRBJ2-7; perhaps TRBD1 as D (6 bases). Between the trimmed V and J ends, which lost 6 bases and 7 bases, there was a span of 22 bases. The CDR3 length is 15 residues. Germline CDR1 reads MNHEY; CDR2 reads SVGAGI. The CDR3 bases are TGTGCCAGCAGCCACCGGGACAATCGCTCGCGAGAGCAGTACTTC. Translating gives CASSHRDNRSREQYF.

The chain carries TRBV30 and TRBJ2-1; 9 bases align to TRBD2. Germline-derived CDR1 and CDR2 are GTSNPN and SVGIG (reference sequence). This CDR3 is built from 15 residues. Trimming cost V 0 bases and J 5 bases; bases outside gene matches: 5. CDR3 amino acids: CAWSVYLAGNNEQFF. The CDR3 DNA reads as TGTGCCTGGAGTGTATACCTAGCGGGAAACAATGAGCAGTTCTTC.

The chain carries TRBV25-1 and TRBJ1-2, with 7 nucleotides matching TRBD1. V shed 2 bases, J shed 4 bases, and the junction held 7 bases outside the gene matches. CDR1 and CDR2 from the germline V gene are MGHDK and SYGVNS. CDR3 size: 15 residues. The CDR3 sequence: CASSERSSGGYGYTF. In DNA form, the CDR3 reads TGTGCCAGCAGTGAACGGTCGTCAGGGGGCTATGGCTACACCTTC.

The chain employs TRBV6-6 and TRBJ1-1, with TRBD1 identical over 7 bases. Germline V lookup: CDR1 MNHNY, CDR2 SVGAGI (reference sequence). V shed 5 bases, J shed 3 bases, and the junction held 3 bases outside the gene matches. This CDR3 is 13 amino acids long. The CDR3 DNA follows: TGTGCCAGCAGTCCAGGGGGGTACACTGAAGCTTTCTTT. It specifies CASSPGGYTEAFF.

J is TRBJ2-7 and V is TRBV15; possible D gene TRBD1, 6 bases. V was pared by 0 bases and J by 6 bases, with 12 bases between. Germline values: CDR1 LNHNV, CDR2 YYDKDF (reference sequence). The CDR3 consists of 14 residues. CDR3 residues: CATSRDLTGGEQYF. The CDR3, as DNA: TGTGCCACCAGCAGAGATCTGACAGGAGGCGAGCAGTACTTC.